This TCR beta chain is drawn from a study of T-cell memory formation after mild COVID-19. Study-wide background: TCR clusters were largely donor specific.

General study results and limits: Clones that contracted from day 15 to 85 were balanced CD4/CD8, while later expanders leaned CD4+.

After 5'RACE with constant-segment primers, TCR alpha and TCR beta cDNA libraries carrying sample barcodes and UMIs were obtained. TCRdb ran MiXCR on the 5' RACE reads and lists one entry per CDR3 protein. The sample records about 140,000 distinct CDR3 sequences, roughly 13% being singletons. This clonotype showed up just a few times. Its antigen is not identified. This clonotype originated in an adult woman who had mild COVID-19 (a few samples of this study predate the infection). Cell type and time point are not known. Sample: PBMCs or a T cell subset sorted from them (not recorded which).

This chain's CDR3 is CASSETSGMVDEQYF. The CDR3 region has the DNA TGTGCCAGCAGCGAAACTAGCGGGATGGTGGACGAGCAGTACTTC. This rearrangement joins TRBV9 to TRBJ2-7; 10 bases map to TRBD2. Trimming at V came to 3 bases and at J to 5 bases, leaving 8 bases not matched to a gene. Per the germline V gene, CDR1 is SGDLS and CDR2 is YYNGEE. CDR3 length: 15 amino acids. Filled out from reference TRBV9 and TRBJ2-7, the complete variable domain reads DSGVTQTPKHLITATGQRVTLRCSPRSGDLSVYWYQQSLDQGLQFLIQYYNGEERAKGNILERFSAQQFPDLHSELNLSSLELGDSALYFCASSETSGMVDEQYFGPGTRLTVT.